This T cell receptor beta chain was recorded in a study of cytomegalovirus exposure and HLA in healthy donors. The CDR3 totals 14 residues. V was shortened by 3 bases and J by 2 bases, with 9 bases between the two germline ends. Germline-derived CDR1 and CDR2 are MDHEN and SYDVKM. The study ran its PCR with 60 Vbeta and 13 Jbeta primers. The table came from immunoSEQ multiplex PCR; TCRdb's copy has only in-frame clones and leaves some out. Altogether 150,000 or so clones are present, 80% being singletons, with the ten largest covering roughly 13%. The V gene is TRBV28, the J gene TRBJ2-3; D ambiguous. Specimen: PBMCs. This TCR came from a man younger than 45 in good health and CMV-seropositive. The CDR3 protein is CASSFDSPTDTQYF. In DNA, the CDR3 is TGTGCCAGCAGTTTTGACTCCCCCACAGATACGCAGTATTTT.